These T cell receptor beta chains were read from a single sample in a study of control samples from healthy donors and cancer patients. Assay used: immunoSEQ multiplex PCR; TCRdb lists only in-frame clones, some missing. The profile covers fewer than 90,000 clones, with approximately 91% appearing a single time and more than 5% taken by the ten largest. Sequenced: blood. These receptors came from a woman between 50 and 59 years old in good health. Both conserved end residues are part of each CDR3. Each record gives: D gene, V gene, clone size, J gene, CDR3 DNA, CDR3 protein. D genes are given only for firm matches. Some rows have no size entry. The others give once, few or many, or a class for an expanded clone.

-	TRBV2	-	TRBJ2-2	TGTGCCAGCAGTCTCGGGGACGGGGAATCCTTCGGGGAGCTGTTTTTT	CASSLGDGESFGELFF
TRBD1	TRBV6-5	once	TRBJ1-2	TGTGCCAGCAGATCGCTCGGGACAGAGGGCTACACCTTC	CASRSLGTEGYTF
TRBD1	TRBV28	few	TRBJ2-3	TGTGCCAGCAGTTCACAGGGGTGGTTGCAGTATTTT	CASSSQGWLQYF
TRBD2	TRBV30	few	TRBJ2-1	TGTGCCTGGAGTCCCGGATCTAGCGGGGTAGGCGAGCAGTTCTTC	CAWSPGSSGVGEQFF
-	TRBV27	few	TRBJ2-7	TGTGCCAGCAGCCCTACACTACAGGGCTGGGAGCAGTACTTC	CASSPTLQGWEQYF
-	TRBV2	-	TRBJ1-5	TGTGCCAGCACCGGGAGGGAAGGGAGTCAGCCCCAGCATTTT	CASTGREGSQPQHF
-	TRBV7-2	-	TRBJ1-2	TGTGCCAGCAGCTTAGCGCTCTGGGTAAACTATGGCTACACCTTC	CASSLALWVNYGYTF
-	TRBV2	-	TRBJ2-1	TGTGCCAGCACGAATGACCAGATATACAATGAGCAGTTCTTC	CASTNDQIYNEQFF
-	TRBV12-3/TRBV12-4	-	TRBJ1-1	TGTGCCAGCAGTCTAGAGATGAACACTGAAGCTTTCTTT	CASSLEMNTEAFF
-	TRBV27	-	TRBJ2-7	TGTGCCAGCGGGTTCCCCGGGGAAGACGAGCAGTACTTC	CASGFPGEDEQYF
-	TRBV7-9	-	TRBJ2-1	TGTGCCAGCAGCCTGAGGGGGTCGTATTACAATGAGCAGTTCTTC	CASSLRGSYYNEQFF
-	TRBV5-1	once	TRBJ1-4	TGCGCCAGCAGCAAGCAATCAAGTGCAACTAATGAAAAACTGTTTTTT	CASSKQSSATNEKLFF
-	TRBV6-1	-	TRBJ1-4	TGTGCCAGCAGTGAAGTTAACAGGTATTTT	CASSEVNRYF
TRBD1	TRBV2	-	TRBJ1-2	TGTGCCAGCATTATGGGACAGGGGAACTATGGCTACACCTTC	CASIMGQGNYGYTF
-	TRBV13	-	TRBJ2-3	TGTGCCAGCAGCTTCGGCGGCACCGGTACGCAGTATTTT	CASSFGGTGTQYF
-	TRBV5-6	-	TRBJ1-2	TGTGCCAGCAGCCACAGGACAGAAGTCTATGGCTACACCTTC	CASSHRTEVYGYTF
-	TRBV19	-	TRBJ2-6	TGTGCCAGTACCATAGTGTCCTCTGGGGCCAACGTCCTGACTTTC	CASTIVSSGANVLTF
-	TRBV9	-	TRBJ2-3	TGTGCCAGCAGCGTAGCCGGACTCCCCACAGATACGCAGTATTTT	CASSVAGLPTDTQYF
-	TRBV18	-	TRBJ1-2	TGTGCCAGCTCACCCGCCCGAAACAGTATTAGTCGTGGCTACACCTTC	CASSPARNSISRGYTF
TRBD2	TRBV4-1	-	TRBJ2-2	TGCGCCAGCAGCACTGCGGGACTACCGAACACCGGGGAGCTGTTTTTT	CASSTAGLPNTGELFF
-	TRBV14	-	TRBJ2-2	TGTGCCAGCAGCCGCGGGGTTAGGGCCGGGGAGCTGTTTTTT	CASSRGVRAGELFF
TRBD1	TRBV10-2	-	TRBJ1-2	TGCGCCAGCAGTAAGGGGACAGGGCTATTCTTTAAGGACTATGGCTACACCTTC	CASSKGTGLFFKDYGYTF
-	TRBV2	-	TRBJ1-2	TGTGCCAGCAGGGATCGTTTGGACTATGGCTACACCTTC	CASRDRLDYGYTF
-	TRBV5-1	-	TRBJ2-3	TGCGCCAGCAGCGAGGACCTCAGTGGGGGTGTGCAGTATTTT	CASSEDLSGGVQYF
-	TRBV5-1	few	TRBJ1-3	TGCGCCAGCAGCTTGGCATACGGGGGGTCCGCTGGAAACACCATATATTTT	CASSLAYGGSAGNTIYF
-	TRBV3-1/TRBV3-2	-	TRBJ1-4	TGTGCCAGCAGCCAATTAAATGAAAAACTGTTTTTT	CASSQLNEKLFF
TRBD2	TRBV5-5	-	TRBJ2-7	TGTGCCAGCGGCACTCTAGCGGGGGTTGACGAGCAGTACTTC	CASGTLAGVDEQYF
-	TRBV5-6	-	TRBJ1-2	TGTGCCAGCAGCTTGGGAAAGGGGACCAAAAATGGCTACACCTTC	CASSLGKGTKNGYTF
-	TRBV12-3/TRBV12-4	-	TRBJ1-1	TGTGCCAGCAGTACCGGTTCTAACACTGAAGCTTTCTTT	CASSTGSNTEAFF